This T cell receptor (beta chain) emerged from a study of blood T cell repertoires in COVID-19. The table came from immunoSEQ multiplex PCR; TCRdb's copy has only in-frame clones and leaves some out. This sample has under 350,000 clones; around 87% occur once, and the top ten carry 1% to 1.5%. The sequenced sample was peripheral blood. The TCR was taken from a man in his 70s with acute or convalescent COVID-19.

CDR3 nucleotides: TGCAGTGCTACTGAGGGCAATGCTCCTGGCTACACCTTC. Protein product: CSATEGNAPGYTF. The chain carries TRBV20-1 and TRBJ1-2; D is undetermined. V was cut by 4 bases and J by 7 bases, with 16 bases left in between. The CDR3 is 13 amino acids. CDR1 DFQATT and CDR2 SNEGSKA come from the germline V gene (reference sequence).